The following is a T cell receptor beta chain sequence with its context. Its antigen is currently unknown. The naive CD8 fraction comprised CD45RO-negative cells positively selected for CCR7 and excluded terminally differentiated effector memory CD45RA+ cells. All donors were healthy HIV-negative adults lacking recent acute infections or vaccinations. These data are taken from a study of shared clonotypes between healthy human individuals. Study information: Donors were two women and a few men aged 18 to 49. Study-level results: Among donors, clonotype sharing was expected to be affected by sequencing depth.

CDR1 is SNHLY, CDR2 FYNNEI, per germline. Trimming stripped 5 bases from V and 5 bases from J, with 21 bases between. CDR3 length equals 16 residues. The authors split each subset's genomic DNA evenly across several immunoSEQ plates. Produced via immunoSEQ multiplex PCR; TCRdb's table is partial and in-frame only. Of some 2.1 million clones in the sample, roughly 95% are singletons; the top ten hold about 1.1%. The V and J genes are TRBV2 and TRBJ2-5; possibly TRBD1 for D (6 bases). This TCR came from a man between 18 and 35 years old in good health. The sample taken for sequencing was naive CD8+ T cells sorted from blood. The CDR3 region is CASSTGTYNGLETQYF. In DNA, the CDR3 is TGTGCCAGCAGTACTGGGACATATAATGGGTTGGAGACCCAGTACTTC.